This T cell receptor beta chain originates from a study of early T cells in non-severe SARS-CoV-2 infection. Study-level background: Sequencing input comprised bulk RNA from unsorted whole blood; chain pairing was not available.

Individual cDNA molecules received unique molecular identifiers. TCRdb independently ran MiXCR on the 5' RACE reads; one entry per CDR3 protein. The sample includes 79,000 or so distinct CDR3 sequences, roughly 13% of them seen just once. Findings and limits, study-wide: VDJdb-based annotation leaned toward anti-spike CD8 responses and missed private and CD4 specificities.

This clonotype appeared a few times. Its specificity is not known. The V segment lost 3 bases and the J segment 2 bases; nucleotides outside the gene matches: 4. The CDR3 is made up of 15 amino acids. CDR1 is KGHSH and CDR2 is LQKENI in the germline V gene. Sequences were obtained from whole blood. The clonotype originates from an adult who was a healthcare worker with PCR-confirmed SARS-CoV-2 infection or an uninfected control (not recorded which). The rearrangement uses TRBV18 and TRBJ2-7; 10 bases align to TRBD1. Here the CDR3 DNA reads TGTGCCAGCTCACCTGGACAGGGGGATACCTACGAGCAGTACTTC. Amino acids: CASSPGQGDTYEQYF.